A single sample is the source of the 16 T cell receptor beta chains below, sequenced in a study of T-cell memory formation after mild COVID-19. Each CDR3 protein is one row after TCRdb ran MiXCR on the 5' RACE reads. Here the sample spans about 360,000 distinct CDR3 sequences, 14% being singletons. Sequenced material: PBMCs or a T cell subset sorted from them (not recorded which). Receptors were obtained from a man aged 18 to 35 who had mild COVID-19 (a few samples of this study predate the infection). Cell type and time point are not known.

There are many counts of this clonotype. The rearrangement joins TRBV6-4 to TRBJ2-3; 9 bases line up with TRBD2. The CDR3 runs to 15 residues. Germline lookup yields CDR1 MRHNA and CDR2 SNTAGT. V was clipped by 4 bases and J by 0 bases; unmatched bases: 2. This chain's CDR3 is CASSGGGASTDTQYF. The CDR3 coding sequence is TGTGCCAGCAGTGGCGGGGGGGCCAGCACAGATACGCAGTATTTT.

This clonotype was counted many times. The chain employs TRBV7-2 and TRBJ2-4, with unresolved D. The CDR3 is made up of 14 amino acids. In germline, CDR1 is SGHTA, CDR2 FQGNSA. The V gene lost 0 bases and the J gene lost 8 bases, with 11 bases spanning the gap. The CDR3 nucleotides read TGTGCCAGCAGCTTAGCAGGCCCTCGGGACATTCAGTACTTC. This codes for CASSLAGPRDIQYF.

This clonotype has a handful of counts. The rearrangement joins TRBV25-1 to TRBJ1-5; D gene ambiguous. V gave up 1 base and J gave up 4 bases, with 8 bases separating them. This CDR3 contains 14 residues. Per the germline V gene, CDR1 is MGHDK and CDR2 is SYGVNS. The CDR3 sequence: CASSEFGANQPQHF. The CDR3, as DNA: TGTGCCAGCAGTGAATTTGGAGCAAATCAGCCCCAGCATTTT.

This chain links TRBV7-8 with TRBJ1-1, with 8 positions matching TRBD1. The germline V gene has CDR1 SGHVS and CDR2 FQNEAQ. The V segment lost 5 bases and the J segment 5 bases; nucleotides outside the gene matches: 7. The CDR3 contains 14 residues. The chain's CDR3 is CASSRDRGETEAFF. The CDR3 DNA sequence: TGTGCCAGCAGCCGAGACAGGGGCGAAACTGAAGCTTTCTTT. The whole variable domain, filled in from reference TRBV7-8 and TRBJ1-1, reads GAGVSQSPRYKVAKRGQDVALRCDPISGHVSLFWYQQALGQGPEFLTYFQNEAQLDKSGLPSDRFFAERPEGSVSTLKIQRTQQEDSAVYLCASSRDRGETEAFFGQGTRLTVV.

The CDR3 reads CASSYFGGQANSPLHF. The CDR3 bases are TGTGCCAGCAGTTACTTCGGGGGACAGGCGAATTCACCCCTCCACTTT. The V and J genes are TRBV6-2 or TRBV6-3 and TRBJ1-6; 8 bases map to TRBD1. This CDR3 is built from 16 residues. CDR1 is MNHEY, CDR2 SVGEGT, per germline. J gave up 7 bases and V 1 base, and 6 bases lay outside the gene matches.

V and J are TRBV20-1 and TRBJ1-5; unclear D gene. Trimming removed 6 bases from V and 1 base from J, with 10 bases in between. This CDR3 region has 13 residues. From germline, CDR1 is DFQATT and CDR2 SNEGSKA (reference sequence). CDR3: CSARVGSNQPQHF. DNA for the CDR3: TGCAGTGCCCGCGTGGGGAGCAATCAGCCCCAGCATTTT.

In this sample, this clonotype turned up a few times. The chain links TRBV19 to TRBJ2-7; 7 bases map to TRBD1. CDR1 LNHDA and CDR2 SQIVND come from the germline V gene (reference sequence). The junction had 7 bases not matched to a gene; V was cut back by 5 bases and J by 3 bases. The CDR3 is 14 residues long. Here the CDR3 DNA reads TGTGCCAGTAGTCCTGGGACAGTCATCTACGAGCAGTACTTC. It translates to CASSPGTVIYEQYF.

Regarding this clonotype: Mismatch with germline at one junction end may stem from a read error. This chain joins TRBV12-3 or TRBV12-4 and TRBJ2-7, with D possibly being TRBD2 (5 bases). CDR3 length: 13 amino acids. Here the CDR3 reads CASSLGAGYEKYF. CDR3 nucleotides: TGTGCCAGCAGTTTGGGAGCAGGCTACGAGAAGTACTTC.

With regard to this clonotype: A read error is likely, as this CDR3 ends without the conserved phenylalanine or tryptophan. The chain employs TRBV29-1 and TRBJ1-1, with TRBD1 as a possible D gene (5 bases). The CDR3 loop spans 13 amino acids. V gave up 7 bases and J gave up 4 bases, with 16 bases separating them. In germline, CDR1 is SQVTM, CDR2 ANQGSEA. As DNA, the CDR3 is TGCAGCGACCAAACCAGGGTCAGCACTGAAGCTTTCCTT. Protein sequence: CSDQTRVSTEAFL.

The chain carries TRBV11-2 and TRBJ2-5; D might be TRBD2 (7 bases). This CDR3 is built from 15 residues. V dropped 3 bases and J dropped 9 bases, with 20 bases sitting between them. Germline values: CDR1 SGHAT, CDR2 FQNNGV. The CDR3 DNA follows: TGTGCCAGCAGCTTCAACTTGGCGGGGGCGTTGGCCCAGTACTTC. Encoded protein: CASSFNLAGALAQYF.

This chain uses TRBV5-1 with TRBJ2-5; D ambiguous. Trimming cost V 1 base and J 2 bases, with 6 bases left between them. Germline CDR1 and CDR2: SGHRS and YFSETQ. The CDR3 runs to 13 residues. DNA for the CDR3: TGCGCCAGCAGCTTGTGGCAGCAAGAGACCCAGTACTTC. Amino acid sequence: CASSLWQQETQYF.

V is TRBV4-2 and J is TRBJ2-7; D call uncertain. The CDR3 is 15 amino acids. V was clipped by 1 base and J by 0 bases, with 10 bases between them. Germline V CDR1 and CDR2: LGHNA, YNFKEQ. The CDR3 loop is CASSQGATFSYEQYF. Here the CDR3 DNA reads TGTGCCAGCAGCCAAGGGGCTACGTTCTCCTACGAGCAGTACTTC.

This chain links TRBV6-5 with TRBJ1-1, with no clear D. CDR1 and CDR2 (germline): MNHEY, SVGAGI. With 6 bases removed from V and 2 bases from J, the gap between germline ends came to 13 bases. This CDR3 has 14 residues. CDR3 DNA sequence: TGTGCCAGCAGCCAACTCACAGTAAACACTGAAGCTTTCTTT. It translates to CASSQLTVNTEAFF.

This rearrangement joins TRBV11-3 to TRBJ2-2; D may be TRBD2 (5 bases). V was pared by 5 bases and J by 2 bases, with 12 bases between. The CDR3 is 15 residues long. Germline lookup yields CDR1 SGHNT and CDR2 YENEEA. DNA for the CDR3: TGTGCCAGCAGCCTTGGACTCGTCAACACCGGGGAGCTGTTTTTT. Its protein product is CASSLGLVNTGELFF. Filled out from reference TRBV11-3 and TRBJ2-2, the complete variable domain reads EAGVVQSPRYKIIEKKQPVAFWCNPISGHNTLYWYLQNLGQGPELLIRYENEEAVDDSQLPKDRFSAERLKGVDSTLKIQPAELGDSAVYLCASSLGLVNTGELFFGEGSRLTVL.

The V and J genes are TRBV10-2 and TRBJ2-5; D gene unclear. The germline V and J ends were trimmed by 1 base and 1 base, with 4 bases remaining between them. CDR3 size: 13 residues. CDR1 and CDR2 from the germline V gene are WSHSY and SAAADI. CDR3 nucleotides: TGCGCCAGCAGTGAGTACGGCCAAGAGACCCAGTACTTC. Translation gives CASSEYGQETQYF.

The chain is built from TRBV7-2 and TRBJ1-5; D not resolved. Germline V gene lookup returns CDR1 SGHTA and CDR2 FQGNSA. CDR3 length equals 15 residues. V lost 5 bases to trimming and J lost 9 bases, with 20 bases between them. The CDR3 loop reads CASSPQTTDGGPQHF. In DNA form, the CDR3 reads TGTGCCAGCAGCCCCCAGACGACGGATGGAGGGCCCCAGCATTTT.